This passage covers 27 T cell receptor beta chains from one sample sequenced in a study of cytomegalovirus exposure and HLA in healthy donors (dated by TCRdb to about 2017). The method behind the library was the immunoSEQ multiplex PCR assay. A mixture of 60 forward primers for TCR Vbeta segments and 13 reverse primers for TCR Jbeta segments was used in the multiplex PCR. The table was pulled from immuneACCESS by TCRdb, which kept in-frame rearrangements only. Such tables lose some clones; where checked, under half of the loss comes from unresolved V genes, and the rest has no known cause. The table for this sample lists some 180,000 clones; 77% of them were counted only once. Around 1.5% of the sample rests with the top ten. The sample comprised PBMCs. These receptors all stem from a man younger than 35 in good health and CMV-seronegative.

V usage is TRBV4-2 and J usage is TRBJ2-7; TRBD2 matches at 14 bases. This CDR3 region has 19 residues. CDR1 LGHNA and CDR2 YNFKEQ come from the germline V gene. V dropped 4 bases and J dropped 0; count of bases not matched to a gene: 11. CDR3 amino acids: CASSPTGLAGVGASYEQYF. CDR3 bases: TGTGCCAGCAGCCCGACGGGACTAGCGGGAGTCGGGGCCTCCTACGAGCAGTACTTC.

The chain combines TRBV4-1 with TRBJ2-1, with 8 nucleotides matching TRBD2. V was clipped by 0 bases and J by 9 bases; unmatched bases: 16. Germline loops: CDR1 MGHRA, CDR2 YSYEKL. The CDR3 spans 18 residues. CDR3 sequence: CASSQENERENRGGEQFF. CDR3 bases: TGCGCCAGCAGCCAAGAAAATGAGCGGGAGAATCGAGGGGGTGAGCAGTTCTTC.

In its sample, this clone was seen a few times. The rearrangement joins TRBV6-6 to TRBJ1-5; D not resolved. The CDR3 length is 12 residues. Trimming pared 4 bases from V and 4 bases from J, leaving 5 bases between. The V gene's germline CDR1 is MNHNY and CDR2 SVGAGI (reference sequence). The CDR3 nucleotides are TGTGCCAGCAGTTGGGAGAATCAGCCCCAGCATTTT. This sequence encodes CASSWENQPQHF.

The V gene is TRBV7-2, the J gene TRBJ2-1, with 8 bases that match TRBD1. CDR1 SGHTA and CDR2 FQGNSA come from the germline V gene. Trimming removed 5 bases from V and 0 bases from J; junction bases left unmatched: 6. CDR3 length: 16 amino acids. The CDR3 nucleotides read TGTGCCAGCAGCCTTGGACAGGGAAGCTCCTACAATGAGCAGTTCTTC. Translating it yields CASSLGQGSSYNEQFF.

The V gene is TRBV18, the J gene TRBJ2-3; 7 nucleotides align to TRBD2. CDR3 size: 16 residues. Germline values: CDR1 KGHSH, CDR2 LQKENI. The V segment lost 1 base and the J segment 4 bases; nucleotides outside the gene matches: 8. The CDR3 here is CASSPLTGLGADTQYF. The CDR3 DNA reads TGTGCCAGCTCACCACTTACTGGACTAGGGGCAGATACGCAGTATTTT.

The CDR3 DNA reads TGTGCCAGTAGGCTGGGGGGAGGTGGCAATACGCAGTATTTT. Its translation: CASRLGGGGNTQYF. The J gene is TRBJ2-3, the V gene TRBV19; a possible D gene is TRBD2 (6 bases). The germline V gene encodes CDR1 LNHDA and CDR2 SQIVND (reference sequence). Trimming removed 6 bases at V and 7 bases at J, with 17 bases between. This CDR3 contains 14 residues.

The chain joins TRBV4-3 to TRBJ2-2; a weak D match, TRBD2 (6 bases). Trimming pared 2 bases from V and 5 bases from J, leaving 18 bases between. CDR3 length: 17 amino acids. CDR1 and CDR2 (germline): LGHNA, YSLEER. CDR3 nucleotide sequence: TGCGCCAGCAGCCAATCGGTGGCTAGCGTCTATACCGGGGAGCTGTTTTTT. Amino acids: CASSQSVASVYTGELFF.

The rearrangement joins TRBV6-1 to TRBJ2-2, with D perhaps matching TRBD1 (6 bases). Germline V gene lookup returns CDR1 MNHNS and CDR2 SASEGT. Between the trimmed V and J ends, which lost 4 bases and 7 bases, there was a span of 13 bases. The CDR3 is 14 amino acids. CDR3 in DNA: TGTGCCAGCAGTGGTCAGGGGCTAGGCGGGGAGCTGTTTTTT. Protein product: CASSGQGLGGELFF.

This clone was seen only once. The rearrangement links TRBV5-4 to TRBJ2-5; TRBD1 agrees at 10 bases. This CDR3 spans 15 amino acids. The J segment lost 5 bases and the V segment lost 4 bases, leaving 8 bases of the junction unmatched. Germline-derived CDR1 and CDR2 are SGHNT and YYREEE (reference sequence). CDR3 loop: CASSGRDRGTETQYF. In DNA, the CDR3 is TGTGCCAGCAGCGGCCGGGACAGGGGAACGGAGACCCAGTACTTC.

As regards this clone: The same CDR3 arises from other DNA sequences in this sample as well. CDR3: CASSPHNREGTEAFF. The DNA for the CDR3 is TGTGCCAGCAGCCCACATAACAGGGAGGGCACTGAAGCTTTCTTT. V and J are TRBV7-9 and TRBJ1-1, with D perhaps TRBD1 (6 bases). CDR1 is SEHNR, CDR2 FQNEAQ, per germline (reference sequence). CDR3 size: 15 residues. V was cut by 5 bases and J by 4 bases, with 17 bases left in between. Together with reference TRBV7-9 and TRBJ1-1, the CDR3 gives the full variable domain: DTGVSQNPRHKITKRGQNVTFRCDPISEHNRLYWYRQTLGQGPEFLTYFQNEAQLEKSRLLSDRFSAERPKGSFSTLEIQRTEQGDSAMYLCASSPHNREGTEAFFGQGTRLTVV.

This clone came up a few times. V usage is TRBV4-3 and J usage is TRBJ2-1; 7 nucleotides match TRBD1. The CDR3 consists of 16 residues. V shed 6 bases, J shed 2 bases, and the junction held 10 bases outside the gene matches. The germline V gene has CDR1 LGHNA and CDR2 YSLEER. CDR3 region: CASSDDDRVPYNEQFF. CDR3 nucleotide sequence: TGCGCCAGCAGTGACGACGACAGGGTTCCCTACAATGAGCAGTTCTTC.

The gene calls are TRBV2 and TRBJ1-2, with TRBD1 as a possible D gene (5 bases). The CDR3 extends over 12 amino acids. Germline CDR1 is SNHLY and CDR2 is FYNNEI. V gave up 7 bases and J gave up 4 bases, with 10 bases separating them. The chain's CDR3 is CASTTDSYGYTF. For the CDR3, the DNA is TGTGCCAGCACCACCGACAGCTATGGCTACACCTTC.

V usage is TRBV12-5 and J usage is TRBJ2-7; 7 nucleotides agree with TRBD1. Per the germline V gene, CDR1 is LGHNT and CDR2 is FRNRAP. V lost 4 bases to trimming and J lost 9 bases; unmatched junction nucleotides: 12. The CDR3 runs to 14 residues. The CDR3 bases are TGTGCTAGTGGTTCCGGGACAGCTCTAGTCGGGCAGTACTTC. Translated, it gives CASGSGTALVGQYF. The variable domain in full, completed from reference TRBV12-5 and TRBJ2-7, reads DARVTQTPRHKVTEMGQEVTMRCQPILGHNTVFWYRQTMMQGLELLAYFRNRAPLDDSGMPKDRFSAEMPDATLATLKIQPSEPRDSAVYFCASGSGTALVGQYFGPGTRLTVT.

The chain combines TRBV30 with TRBJ2-3, with TRBD1 as a possible D gene (5 bases). The CDR3 runs 12 residues. Germline V lookup: CDR1 GTSNPN, CDR2 SVGIG (reference sequence). Deletions cut 8 bases from V and 2 bases from J, with 11 bases between. As DNA, the CDR3 is TGTGCCATGGGGCGTAACACAGATACGCAGTATTTT. As protein: CAMGRNTDTQYF.

This clone was seen more than once but under ten times. V gene TRBV30 combines with J gene TRBJ1-2; 7 bases are a match to TRBD1. There are 13 residues in the CDR3. From germline, CDR1 is GTSNPN and CDR2 SVGIG (reference sequence). The ends lost 4 bases at V and 4 bases at J; junction bases unmatched: 6. The CDR3 DNA reads as TGTGCCTGGAACGGTGCAGGGGGCTATGGCTACACCTTC. Protein sequence: CAWNGAGGYGYTF.

The genes are TRBV7-3 and TRBJ1-1; D unclear. With 2 bases removed from V and 1 base from J, the gap between germline ends came to 5 bases. Looked up from germline, CDR1 is SGHTA and CDR2 is FQGTGA. This CDR3 has 13 amino acids. CDR3 protein: CASSLSWNTEAFF. The CDR3 bases are TGTGCCAGCAGCTTATCCTGGAACACTGAAGCTTTCTTT.

V and J are TRBV15 and TRBJ2-1, with 7 bases that match TRBD2. Per germline, CDR1 LNHNV and CDR2 YYDKDF (reference sequence). The J segment lost 9 bases and the V segment lost 3 bases, leaving 11 bases of the junction unmatched. The CDR3 is 15 amino acids. CDR3 coding DNA: TGTGCCACCAGCAGGTGGGGGGAGGGCCTCGGTGAGCAGTTCTTC. This codes for CATSRWGEGLGEQFF.

This clone was observed once. The rearrangement uses TRBV15 and TRBJ1-2, with 9 bases fitting TRBD1. Trimming at V came to 1 base and at J to 8 bases, leaving 14 bases not matched to a gene. There are 17 residues in the CDR3. The germline gives CDR1 LNHNV, CDR2 YYDKDF (reference sequence). The CDR3 loop reads CATSRGRSGQGGNGYTF. For the CDR3, the DNA is TGTGCCACCAGCAGAGGGCGCTCGGGACAGGGAGGCAACGGCTACACCTTC. Complete variable domain (other parts from reference TRBV15 and TRBJ1-2): DAMVIQNPRYQVTQFGKPVTLSCSQTLNHNVMYWYQQKSSQAPKLLFHYYDKDFNNEADTPDNFQSRRPNTSFCFLDIRSPGLGDTAMYLCATSRGRSGQGGNGYTFGSGTRLTVV.

This clone appeared a single time. Written as DNA, the CDR3 is TGCAGCGCCCGGGACAGGGTGGATGGCTACACCTTC. It specifies CSARDRVDGYTF. V usage is TRBV29-1 and J usage is TRBJ1-2; 9 bases are a match to TRBD1. CDR3 length: 12 residues. V gave up 7 bases and J gave up 6 bases; unmatched junction bases: 6. Germline V CDR1 and CDR2: SQVTM, ANQGSEA.

This rearrangement joins TRBV7-9 to TRBJ1-2, with D possibly being TRBD1 (5 bases). Per germline, CDR1 SEHNR and CDR2 FQNEAQ (reference sequence). This CDR3 spans 12 amino acids. The V gene lost 7 bases and the J gene lost 10 bases, with 16 bases spanning the gap. Here the CDR3 reads CASTPLGPYYTF. The CDR3 DNA follows: TGTGCCAGCACCCCCCTGGGGCCTTACTACACCTTC.

The chain links TRBV5-4 to TRBJ2-3, with D uncertain. Germline CDR1 reads SGHNT; CDR2 reads YYREEE (reference sequence). The CDR3 contains 14 residues. V was shortened by 0 bases and J by 2 bases, with 7 bases between the two germline ends. The DNA for the CDR3 is TGTGCCAGCAGCTTGGCCGGAGCCACAGATACGCAGTATTTT. Its translation is CASSLAGATDTQYF.

The J gene is TRBJ2-1, the V gene TRBV4-1; unclear D gene. Trimming pared 0 bases from V and 0 bases from J, leaving 9 bases between. The CDR3 is 16 residues long. In germline, CDR1 is MGHRA, CDR2 YSYEKL. The DNA for the CDR3 is TGCGCCAGCAGCCAAGAAAAAACAGCCTCCTACAATGAGCAGTTCTTC. As protein: CASSQEKTASYNEQFF.

The rearrangement links TRBV27 to TRBJ1-1; 9 nucleotides line up with TRBD1. Germline trimming cut 4 bases from V and 0 bases from J; bases unmatched to any gene: 9. From germline, CDR1 is MNHEY and CDR2 SMNVEV (reference sequence). This CDR3 comprises 17 residues. The CDR3 DNA is TGTGCCAGCAGTTCGGGACAGGGATGGAGCATGAACACTGAAGCTTTCTTT. This translates into CASSSGQGWSMNTEAFF.

This clone is a singleton in its sample. V gene TRBV7-2 combines with J gene TRBJ2-4, with 10 bases fitting TRBD2. Unmatched junction bases numbered 3, after V lost 3 bases and J lost 7 bases. The CDR3 loop spans 14 amino acids. CDR1 and CDR2 (germline): SGHTA, FQGNSA. The CDR3 DNA sequence: TGTGCCAGCAGCTTGCCGGGACTAGCGAACATTCAGTACTTC. Translating gives CASSLPGLANIQYF. The whole variable domain, remainder taken from reference TRBV7-2 and TRBJ2-4, is GAGVSQSPSNKVTEKGKDVELRCDPISGHTALYWYRQSLGQGLEFLIYFQGNSAPDKSGLPSDRFSAERTGGSVSTLTIQRTQQEDSAVYLCASSLPGLANIQYFGAGTRLSVL.

J is TRBJ2-6 and V is TRBV6-5, with D possibly matching TRBD1 (6 bases). The CDR3 runs to 15 residues. The germline gives CDR1 MNHEY, CDR2 SVGAGI. Trimming took 6 bases from V and 4 from J, leaving 13 bases between them. CDR3 loop: CASRAQGSGANVLTF. Written as DNA, the CDR3 is TGTGCCAGCAGAGCACAGGGTTCCGGGGCCAACGTCCTGACTTTC.

This clone came up once. The V gene is TRBV19, the J gene TRBJ1-1; D uncertain. The CDR3 has 16 amino acids. CDR1 is LNHDA and CDR2 is SQIVND in the germline V gene (reference sequence). The V end lost 7 bases, the J end lost 0 bases, and 18 bases lay between the germline ends. The CDR3 bases are TGTGCCAGTACCAAATCACGGTCCTTTATGAACACTGAAGCTTTCTTT. Translated, it gives CASTKSRSFMNTEAFF.

The chain joins TRBV5-1 to TRBJ1-2; 10 bases align to TRBD1. This CDR3 has 19 amino acids. V lost 0 bases, J lost 0 bases, and 11 bases stayed unmatched. CDR1 and CDR2 from the germline V gene are SGHRS and YFSETQ. Written as DNA, the CDR3 is TGCGCCAGCAGCTTGGTAGTTCCTAGAGGGACAGGGGCTAACTATGGCTACACCTTC. This codes for CASSLVVPRGTGANYGYTF.